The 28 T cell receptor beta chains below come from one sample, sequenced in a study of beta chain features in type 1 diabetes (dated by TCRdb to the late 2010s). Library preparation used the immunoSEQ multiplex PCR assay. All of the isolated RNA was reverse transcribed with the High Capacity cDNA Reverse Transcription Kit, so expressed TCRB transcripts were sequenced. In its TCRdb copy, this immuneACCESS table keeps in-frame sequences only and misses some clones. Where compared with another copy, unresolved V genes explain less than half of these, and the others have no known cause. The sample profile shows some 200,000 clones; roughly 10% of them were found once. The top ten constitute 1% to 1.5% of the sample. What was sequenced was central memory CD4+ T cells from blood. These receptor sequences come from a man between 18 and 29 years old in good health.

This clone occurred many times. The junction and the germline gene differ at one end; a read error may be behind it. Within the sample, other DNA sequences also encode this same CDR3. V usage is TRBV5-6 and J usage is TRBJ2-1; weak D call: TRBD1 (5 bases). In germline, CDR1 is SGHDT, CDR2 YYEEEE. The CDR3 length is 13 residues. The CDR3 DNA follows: TGTGCCAGCAGTTTGGACATCTACAATGAGCAGTTCTTC. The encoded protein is CASSLDIYNEQFF.

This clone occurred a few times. The CDR3 protein is CASSVDPGNEQYF. The CDR3 bases are TGTGCCAGCAGCGTTGATCCGGGCAACGAGCAGTACTTC. The chain recombines TRBV7-3 with TRBJ2-7; no clear D gene. Looked up from germline, CDR1 is SGHTA and CDR2 is FQGTGA. The ends were cut back, 5 bases at V and 5 bases at J, with 13 bases in the middle. This CDR3 has 13 amino acids.

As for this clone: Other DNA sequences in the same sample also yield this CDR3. The CDR3 nucleotides read TGCAGCGTTGGCGCGGGTGTCGTAACATCCTACAATGAGCAGTTCTTC. Translated, it gives CSVGAGVVTSYNEQFF. V gene TRBV29-1 combines with J gene TRBJ2-1, with a weak D call TRBD2 (5 bases). Germline CDR1 and CDR2: SQVTM and ANQGSEA. This CDR3 is built from 16 residues. V lost 4 bases and J 1 base, leaving 17 bases between the germline ends.

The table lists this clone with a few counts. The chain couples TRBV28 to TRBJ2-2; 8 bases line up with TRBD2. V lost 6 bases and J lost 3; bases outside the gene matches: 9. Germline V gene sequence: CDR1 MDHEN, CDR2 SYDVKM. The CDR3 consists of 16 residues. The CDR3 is CASRSGSFSDTGELFF. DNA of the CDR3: TGTGCCAGCAGAAGCGGGAGCTTTAGTGACACCGGGGAGCTGTTTTTT. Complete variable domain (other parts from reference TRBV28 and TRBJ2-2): DVKVTQSSRYLVKRTGEKVFLECVQDMDHENMFWYRQDPGLGLRLIYFSYDVKMKEKGDIPEGYSVSREKKERFSLILESASTNQTSMYLCASRSGSFSDTGELFFGEGSRLTVL.

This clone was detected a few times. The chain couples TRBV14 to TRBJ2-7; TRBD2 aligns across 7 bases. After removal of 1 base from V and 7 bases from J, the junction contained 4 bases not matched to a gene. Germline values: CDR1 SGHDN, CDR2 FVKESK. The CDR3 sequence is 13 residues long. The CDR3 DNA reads TGTGCCAGCAGCCAAGGCGGGAGCCGGGAGCAGTACTTC. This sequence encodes CASSQGGSREQYF.

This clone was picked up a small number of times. The CDR3 is CSADDWNNEQFF. The CDR3 DNA is TGCAGCGCCGATGACTGGAACAATGAGCAGTTCTTC. J is TRBJ2-1 and V is TRBV29-1; D is ambiguous. Germline V gene lookup returns CDR1 SQVTM and CDR2 ANQGSEA. The CDR3 is 12 amino acids. Trimming stripped 7 bases from V and 5 bases from J, with 12 bases between.

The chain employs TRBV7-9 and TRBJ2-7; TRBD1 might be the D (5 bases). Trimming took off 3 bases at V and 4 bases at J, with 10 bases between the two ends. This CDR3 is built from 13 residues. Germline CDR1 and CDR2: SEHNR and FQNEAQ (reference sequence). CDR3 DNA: TGTGCCAGCAGCTTCACGACAGTTTACGAGCAGTACTTC. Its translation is CASSFTTVYEQYF.

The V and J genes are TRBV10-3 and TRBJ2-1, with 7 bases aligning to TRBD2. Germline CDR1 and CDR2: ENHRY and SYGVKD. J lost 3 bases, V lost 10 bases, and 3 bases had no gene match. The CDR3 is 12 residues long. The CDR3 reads CATGTIYNEQFF. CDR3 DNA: TGTGCCACCGGGACTATCTACAATGAGCAGTTCTTC.

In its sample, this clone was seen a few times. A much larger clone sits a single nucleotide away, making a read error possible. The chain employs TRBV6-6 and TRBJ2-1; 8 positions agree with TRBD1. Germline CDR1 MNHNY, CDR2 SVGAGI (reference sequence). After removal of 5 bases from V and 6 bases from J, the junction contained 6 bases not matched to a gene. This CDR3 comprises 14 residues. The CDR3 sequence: CASSDHDRGNEQFF. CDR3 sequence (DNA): TGTGCCAGCAGTGACCATGACAGGGGCAATGAGCAGTTCTTC.

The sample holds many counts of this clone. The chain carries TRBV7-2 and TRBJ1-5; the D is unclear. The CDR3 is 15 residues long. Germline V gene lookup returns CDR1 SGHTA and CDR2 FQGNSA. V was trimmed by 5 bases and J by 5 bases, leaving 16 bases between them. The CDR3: CASSTARGWDQPQHF. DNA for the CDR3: TGTGCCAGCAGCACAGCACGGGGTTGGGATCAGCCCCAGCATTTT. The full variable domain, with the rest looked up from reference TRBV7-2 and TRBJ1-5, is GAGVSQSPSNKVTEKGKDVELRCDPISGHTALYWYRQSLGQGLEFLIYFQGNSAPDKSGLPSDRFSAERTGGSVSTLTIQRTQQEDSAVYLCASSTARGWDQPQHFGDGTRLSIL.

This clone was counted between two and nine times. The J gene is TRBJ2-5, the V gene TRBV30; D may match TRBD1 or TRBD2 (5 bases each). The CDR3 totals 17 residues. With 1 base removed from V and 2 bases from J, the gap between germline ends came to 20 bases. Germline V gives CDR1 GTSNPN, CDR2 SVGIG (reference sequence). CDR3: CAWSGGFTAPQQETQYF. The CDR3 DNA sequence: TGTGCCTGGAGTGGGGGGTTTACGGCCCCCCAACAAGAGACCCAGTACTTC.

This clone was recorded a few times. CDR3 sequence: CASGPGTDYNEQFF. The CDR3 bases are TGCGCCAGCGGGCCCGGGACGGATTACAATGAGCAGTTCTTC. The chain uses TRBV23-1 and TRBJ2-1, with D perhaps being TRBD1 or TRBD2 (5 bases each). TRBV23-1 is assigned to the ORF class and has an uncertain function. The CDR3 is made up of 14 amino acids. V dropped 8 bases and J dropped 4 bases, with 15 bases sitting between them.

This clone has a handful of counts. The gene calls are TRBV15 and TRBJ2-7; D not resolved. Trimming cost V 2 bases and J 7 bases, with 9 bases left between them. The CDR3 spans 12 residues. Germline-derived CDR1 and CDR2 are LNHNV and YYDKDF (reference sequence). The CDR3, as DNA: TGTGCCACCAGCAGACATTTGGGGGAGCAGTACTTC. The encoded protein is CATSRHLGEQYF.

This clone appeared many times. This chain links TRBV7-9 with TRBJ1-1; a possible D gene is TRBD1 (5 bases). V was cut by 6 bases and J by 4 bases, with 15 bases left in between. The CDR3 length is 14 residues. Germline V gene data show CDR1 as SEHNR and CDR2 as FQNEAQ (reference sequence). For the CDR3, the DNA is TGTGCCAGCAGTCCCCAGGGTATCAGCACTGAAGCTTTCTTT. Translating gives CASSPQGISTEAFF. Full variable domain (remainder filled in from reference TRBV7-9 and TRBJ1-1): DTGVSQNPRHKITKRGQNVTFRCDPISEHNRLYWYRQTLGQGPEFLTYFQNEAQLEKSRLLSDRFSAERPKGSFSTLEIQRTEQGDSAMYLCASSPQGISTEAFFGQGTRLTVV.

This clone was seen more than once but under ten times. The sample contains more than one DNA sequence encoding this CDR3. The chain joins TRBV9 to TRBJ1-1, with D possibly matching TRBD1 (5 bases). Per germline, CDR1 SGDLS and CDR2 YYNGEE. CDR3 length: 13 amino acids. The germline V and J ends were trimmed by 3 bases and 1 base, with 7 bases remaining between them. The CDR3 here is CASSAQGNTEAFF. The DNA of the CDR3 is TGTGCCAGCAGCGCTCAGGGGAACACTGAAGCTTTCTTT. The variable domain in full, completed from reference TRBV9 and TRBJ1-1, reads DSGVTQTPKHLITATGQRVTLRCSPRSGDLSVYWYQQSLDQGLQFLIQYYNGEERAKGNILERFSAQQFPDLHSELNLSSLELGDSALYFCASSAQGNTEAFFGQGTRLTVV.

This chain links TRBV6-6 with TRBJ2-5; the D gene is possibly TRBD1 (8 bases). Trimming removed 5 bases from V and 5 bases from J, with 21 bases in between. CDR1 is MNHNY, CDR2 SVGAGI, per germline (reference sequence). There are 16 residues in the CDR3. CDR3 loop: CASSGGDRTIYETQYF. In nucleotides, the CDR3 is TGTGCCAGCAGTGGGGGGGACAGGACGATTTACGAGACCCAGTACTTC.

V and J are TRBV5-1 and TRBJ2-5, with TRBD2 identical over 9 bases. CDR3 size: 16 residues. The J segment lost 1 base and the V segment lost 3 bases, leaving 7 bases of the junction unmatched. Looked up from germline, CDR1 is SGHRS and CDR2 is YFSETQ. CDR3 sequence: CASSSGGLASQETQYF. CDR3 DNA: TGCGCCAGCAGCTCCGGGGGACTAGCTTCCCAAGAGACCCAGTACTTC.

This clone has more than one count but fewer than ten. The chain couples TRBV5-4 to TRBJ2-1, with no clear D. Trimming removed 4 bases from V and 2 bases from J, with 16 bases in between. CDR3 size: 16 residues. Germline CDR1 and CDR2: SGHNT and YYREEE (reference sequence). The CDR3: CASSVSRMGTYNEQFF. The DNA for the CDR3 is TGTGCCAGCAGCGTCTCTAGGATGGGGACCTACAATGAGCAGTTCTTC. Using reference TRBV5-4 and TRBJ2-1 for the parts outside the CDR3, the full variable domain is ETGVTQSPTHLIKTRGQQVTLRCSSQSGHNTVSWYQQALGQGPQFIFQYYREEENGRGNFPPRFSGLQFPNYSSELNVNALELDDSALYLCASSVSRMGTYNEQFFGPGTRLTVL.

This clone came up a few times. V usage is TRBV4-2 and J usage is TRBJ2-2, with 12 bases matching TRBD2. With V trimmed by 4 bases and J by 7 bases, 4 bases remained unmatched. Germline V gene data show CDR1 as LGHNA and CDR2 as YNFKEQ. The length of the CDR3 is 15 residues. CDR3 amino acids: CASSPRTSGDGELFF. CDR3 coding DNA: TGTGCCAGCAGCCCCCGGACTAGCGGGGACGGGGAGCTGTTTTTT.

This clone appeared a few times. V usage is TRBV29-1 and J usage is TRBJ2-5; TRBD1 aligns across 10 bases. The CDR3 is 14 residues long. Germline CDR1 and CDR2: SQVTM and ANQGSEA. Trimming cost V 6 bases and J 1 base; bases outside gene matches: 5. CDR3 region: CSVDRGSGQETQYF. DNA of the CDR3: TGCAGCGTGGACAGGGGGTCGGGCCAAGAGACCCAGTACTTC.

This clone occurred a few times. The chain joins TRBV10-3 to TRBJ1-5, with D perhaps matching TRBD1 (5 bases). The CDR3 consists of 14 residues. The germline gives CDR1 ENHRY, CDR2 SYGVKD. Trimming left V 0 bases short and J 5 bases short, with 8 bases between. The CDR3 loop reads CAISESGGDQPQHF. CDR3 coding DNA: TGTGCCATCAGTGAGTCAGGAGGGGATCAGCCCCAGCATTTT.

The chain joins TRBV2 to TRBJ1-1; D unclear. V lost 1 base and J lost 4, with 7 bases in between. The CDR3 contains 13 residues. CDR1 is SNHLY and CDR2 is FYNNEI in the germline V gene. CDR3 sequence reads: CASSEGSGTEAFF. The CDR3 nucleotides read TGTGCCAGCAGTGAAGGATCGGGCACTGAAGCTTTCTTT.

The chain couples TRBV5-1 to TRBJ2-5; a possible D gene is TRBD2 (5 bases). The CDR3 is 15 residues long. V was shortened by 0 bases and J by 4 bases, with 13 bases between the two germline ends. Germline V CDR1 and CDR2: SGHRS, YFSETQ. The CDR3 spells CASSLGASDSETQYF. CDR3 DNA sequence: TGCGCCAGCAGCTTGGGAGCTTCGGACTCAGAGACCCAGTACTTC. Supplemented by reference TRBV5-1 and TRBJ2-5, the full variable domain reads KAGVTQTPRYLIKTRGQQVTLSCSPISGHRSVSWYQQTPGQGLQFLFEYFSETQRNKGNFPGRFSGRQFSNSRSEMNVSTLELGDSALYLCASSLGASDSETQYFGPGTRLLVL.

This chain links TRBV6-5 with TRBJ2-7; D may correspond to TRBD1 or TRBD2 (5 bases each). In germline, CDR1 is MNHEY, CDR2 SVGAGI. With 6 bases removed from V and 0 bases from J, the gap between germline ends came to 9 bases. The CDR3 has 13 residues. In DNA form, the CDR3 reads TGTGCCAGCAGCTGGGACGCCTCCTACGAGCAGTACTTC. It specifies CASSWDASYEQYF.

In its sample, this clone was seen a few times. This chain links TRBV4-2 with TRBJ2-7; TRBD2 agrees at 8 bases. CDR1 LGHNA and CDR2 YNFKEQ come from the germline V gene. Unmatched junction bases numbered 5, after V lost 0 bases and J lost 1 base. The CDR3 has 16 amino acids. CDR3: CASSQDQGGGSYEQYF. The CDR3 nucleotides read TGTGCCAGCAGCCAAGATCAGGGCGGGGGGTCCTACGAGCAGTACTTC.

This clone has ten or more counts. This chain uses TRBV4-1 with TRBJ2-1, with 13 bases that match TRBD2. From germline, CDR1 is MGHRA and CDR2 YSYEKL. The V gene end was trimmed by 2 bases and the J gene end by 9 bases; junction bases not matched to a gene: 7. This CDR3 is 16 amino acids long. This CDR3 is CASSQPTSGRAFEQFF. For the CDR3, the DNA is TGCGCCAGCAGCCAACCTACTAGCGGGAGGGCCTTTGAGCAGTTCTTC.

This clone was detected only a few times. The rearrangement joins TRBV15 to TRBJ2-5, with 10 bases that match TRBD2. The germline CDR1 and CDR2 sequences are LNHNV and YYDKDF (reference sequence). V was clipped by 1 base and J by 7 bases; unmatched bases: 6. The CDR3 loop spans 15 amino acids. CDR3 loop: CATSRVGSGRGTQYF. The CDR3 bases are TGTGCCACCAGCAGAGTAGGAAGCGGGAGGGGGACCCAGTACTTC.

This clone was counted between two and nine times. The CDR3 region is CASSYSWGEPYEQYF. DNA of the CDR3: TGTGCCAGCAGTTACTCTTGGGGAGAGCCCTACGAGCAGTACTTC. The rearrangement uses TRBV6-5 and TRBJ2-7, with a weak D call TRBD2 (5 bases). The CDR3 contains 15 residues. Germline V CDR1 and CDR2: MNHEY, SVGAGI. Trimming took off 0 bases at V and 2 bases at J, with 11 bases between the two ends.